These 26 T cell receptor beta chains were sequenced from one sample in a study of beta chain features in type 1 diabetes. The authors reverse transcribed all of the isolated RNA, so sequencing captured expressed TCRB transcripts. Sequencing was performed with immunoSEQ multiplex PCR; in TCRdb, only in-frame clones are kept and a portion is missing. Of hundreds of thousands of clones in the sample, less than 20% were seen once. The specimen was naive CD4+ T cells from blood. The receptor source for this set is a man aged 18 to 29 in good health.

Concerning this clone itself: Other nucleotide sequences from this sample produce the same CDR3. The CDR3 nucleotides are TGCAGCGTTGAGTCAGGGTTCTCTGGAAACACCATATATTTT. Its translation is CSVESGFSGNTIYF. The chain employs TRBV29-1 and TRBJ1-3; a possible D gene is TRBD1 (5 bases). The CDR3 runs to 14 residues. V was shortened by 3 bases and J by 0 bases, with 9 bases between the two germline ends. Germline V gives CDR1 SQVTM, CDR2 ANQGSEA.

The V call is TRBV7-3, the J call TRBJ2-1; either TRBD1 or TRBD2 may supply D (6 bases each). Deletions cut 5 bases from V and 2 bases from J, with 16 bases between. The CDR3 extends over 16 amino acids. Germline V lookup: CDR1 SGHTA, CDR2 FQGTGA. The CDR3 bases are TGTGCCAGCAGCCTAAGACTAGGGGGTACCTACAATGAGCAGTTCTTC. Translated, it gives CASSLRLGGTYNEQFF.

This clone was recorded a few times. V is TRBV5-1 and J is TRBJ2-1, with D possibly being TRBD2 (5 bases). The germline V gene has CDR1 SGHRS and CDR2 YFSETQ. V lost 0 bases and J 2 bases, leaving 9 bases between the germline ends. The CDR3 consists of 15 residues. The chain's CDR3 is CASSLGGQTYNEQFF. The CDR3, as DNA: TGCGCCAGCAGCTTGGGCGGGCAAACCTACAATGAGCAGTTCTTC.

This clone was seen more than once but under ten times. This sample also contains other DNA sequences that code for the same CDR3. The chain uses TRBV18 and TRBJ1-1, with 7 bases aligning to TRBD1. CDR3 size: 14 residues. Germline-derived CDR1 and CDR2 are KGHSH and LQKENI. Trimming at V came to 6 bases and at J to 2 bases, leaving 6 bases not matched to a gene. CDR3 residues: CASSPDRSNTEAFF. The CDR3 nucleotides are TGTGCCAGCTCGCCGGACAGGAGTAACACTGAAGCTTTCTTT.

This chain links TRBV4-2 with TRBJ2-1, with TRBD2 identical over 10 bases. Germline CDR1 reads LGHNA; CDR2 reads YNFKEQ. After removal of 6 bases from V and 2 bases from J, the junction contained 4 bases not matched to a gene. CDR3 length equals 15 residues. CDR3 residues: CASSPSGGAYNEQFF. The CDR3 DNA reads as TGTGCCAGCAGTCCTAGCGGGGGCGCCTACAATGAGCAGTTCTTC.

This clone was detected once. This chain links TRBV18 with TRBJ2-3; weak D call: TRBD1 (5 bases). Germline V gene lookup returns CDR1 KGHSH and CDR2 LQKENI. Trimming cost V 2 bases and J 1 base, with 13 bases left between them. This CDR3 is 16 amino acids long. This CDR3 reads CASSPYKGPGTDTQYF. The DNA for the CDR3 is TGTGCCAGCTCACCATACAAGGGGCCGGGCACAGATACGCAGTATTTT. Using reference TRBV18 and TRBJ2-3 for the parts outside the CDR3, the full variable domain is NAGVMQNPRHLVRRRGQEARLRCSPMKGHSHVYWYRQLPEEGLKFMVYLQKENIIDESGMPKERFSAEFPKEGPSILRIQQVVRGDSAAYFCASSPYKGPGTDTQYFGPGTRLTVL.

This clone was counted only a few times. This chain connects TRBV5-6 to TRBJ2-7; 7 bases agree with TRBD2. The CDR3 sequence is 14 residues long. The J segment lost 3 bases and the V segment lost 3 bases, leaving 6 bases of the junction unmatched. The germline CDR1 and CDR2 sequences are SGHDT and YYEEEE. The DNA for the CDR3 is TGTGCCAGCAGCTGGGAGGGACGGTTCTACGAGCAGTACTTC. Amino acid sequence: CASSWEGRFYEQYF.

The chain is built from TRBV7-2 and TRBJ1-5; no clear D. Germline V gives CDR1 SGHTA, CDR2 FQGNSA. V was shortened by 1 base and J by 0 bases, with 7 bases between the two germline ends. The CDR3 sequence is 15 residues long. The CDR3 protein is CASSLGETSNQPQHF. In DNA, the CDR3 is TGTGCCAGCAGCTTAGGAGAGACTAGCAATCAGCCCCAGCATTTT.

The chain joins TRBV28 to TRBJ2-2; possibly TRBD2 for D (6 bases). This CDR3 has 15 amino acids. The germline V and J ends were trimmed by 6 bases and 4 bases, with 15 bases remaining between them. Germline V gene lookup returns CDR1 MDHEN and CDR2 SYDVKM. The CDR3 DNA reads as TGTGCCAGCAGAAGAAGGGACTCCCTCACCGGGGAGCTGTTTTTT. Translated, it gives CASRRRDSLTGELFF.

V is TRBV27 and J is TRBJ1-2; possibly TRBD1 for D (5 bases). Trimming removed 6 bases from V and 5 bases from J, with 16 bases in between. The germline gives CDR1 MNHEY, CDR2 SMNVEV (reference sequence). This CDR3 region has 14 residues. The CDR3 coding sequence is TGTGCCAGCAGAGCATATACCGGGGGTTATGGCTACACCTTC. Its translation is CASRAYTGGYGYTF.

This clone was counted only a few times. This chain joins TRBV2 and TRBJ1-5, with D maybe TRBD1 (6 bases). The germline CDR1 and CDR2 sequences are SNHLY and FYNNEI. V was clipped by 1 base and J by 3 bases, with 10 bases between them. The CDR3 is made up of 15 amino acids. CDR3 loop: CASSEEGTNNQPQHF. CDR3 bases: TGTGCCAGCAGTGAAGAGGGGACAAACAATCAGCCCCAGCATTTT.

This chain connects TRBV7-2 to TRBJ2-1, with TRBD2 identical over 13 bases. There are 17 residues in the CDR3. V gave up 2 bases and J gave up 8 bases; unmatched junction bases: 9. CDR1 is SGHTA and CDR2 is FQGNSA in the germline V gene. This CDR3 reads CASSLWTTSGGRDEQFF. DNA for the CDR3: TGTGCCAGCAGCTTATGGACGACTAGCGGGGGGCGGGATGAGCAGTTCTTC.

This clone occurred a few times. CDR3 bases: TGTGCCAGCAGCTTAGCGGGACCTGGGCGGGCCACAGATACGCAGTATTTT. The encoded protein is CASSLAGPGRATDTQYF. The chain is built from TRBV7-2 and TRBJ2-3; D may correspond to TRBD1 or TRBD2 (5 bases each). This CDR3 is built from 17 residues. The germline gives CDR1 SGHTA, CDR2 FQGNSA. V was cut by 0 bases and J by 2 bases, with 15 bases left in between.

This clone showed up just a few times. The CDR3 sequence is CASARVEETQYF. In DNA form, the CDR3 reads TGTGCCAGCGCCCGAGTCGAAGAGACCCAGTACTTC. The gene calls are TRBV18 and TRBJ2-5; no reliable D call. Germline CDR1 reads KGHSH; CDR2 reads LQKENI. V was clipped by 8 bases and J by 3 bases, with 10 bases between them. This CDR3 is built from 12 residues.

The chain has TRBV19 and TRBJ2-4; TRBD2 matches 8 bases. There are 14 residues in the CDR3. V shed 3 bases, J shed 12 bases, and the junction held 10 bases outside the gene matches. CDR1 and CDR2 from the germline V gene are LNHDA and SQIVND (reference sequence). CDR3 in amino acids: CASSIGGAGYGQYF. The CDR3 nucleotides read TGTGCCAGTAGTATCGGGGGGGCAGGGTACGGTCAGTACTTC.

The chain carries TRBV7-2 and TRBJ2-1, with D hard to call. Germline loops: CDR1 SGHTA, CDR2 FQGNSA. The V end was cut by 3 bases, the J end by 3 bases, with 12 bases between. The CDR3 runs to 15 residues. CDR3 sequence reads: CASSFRTLIYNEQFF. CDR3 nucleotide sequence: TGTGCCAGCAGCTTCAGGACCCTAATCTACAATGAGCAGTTCTTC.

In this sample, this clone turned up a few times. The J gene is TRBJ1-2, the V gene TRBV5-1; TRBD1 matches at 10 bases. Germline V lookup: CDR1 SGHRS, CDR2 YFSETQ. CDR3 length equals 18 residues. The junction had 13 bases not matched to a gene; V was cut back by 2 bases and J by 3 bases. The CDR3 loop is CASSFRDRGSPMDYGYTF. CDR3 nucleotide sequence: TGCGCCAGCAGCTTCCGGGACAGGGGAAGCCCTATGGACTATGGCTACACCTTC.

This clone appeared a few times. V and J are TRBV7-3 and TRBJ2-3; a weak D match, TRBD1 (5 bases). The V and J ends lost 2 bases and 6 bases respectively, with 15 bases between them. The CDR3 spans 15 residues. Germline lookup yields CDR1 SGHTA and CDR2 FQGTGA. CDR3 amino acids: CASSLSREPSDTQYF. DNA of the CDR3: TGTGCCAGCAGCTTATCCAGGGAACCCTCCGATACGCAGTATTTT.

This rearrangement joins TRBV7-2 to TRBJ1-2; 8 nucleotides line up with TRBD1. CDR1 is SGHTA, CDR2 FQGNSA, per germline. J was trimmed by 4 bases and V by 8 bases; bases with no gene match: 6. The CDR3 is made up of 13 amino acids. CDR3 region: CASVITGGYGYTF. The CDR3 nucleotides are TGTGCCAGCGTAATAACAGGGGGCTATGGCTACACCTTC.

This clone was recorded a few times. The J gene is TRBJ1-5, the V gene TRBV6-1; D is undetermined. Trimming took 2 bases from V and 5 from J, leaving 7 bases between them. Germline CDR1 reads MNHNS; CDR2 reads SASEGT. The CDR3 length is 13 residues. In nucleotides, the CDR3 is TGTGCCAGCAGTGAATCAGCCGATCAGCCCCAGCATTTT. Its translation: CASSESADQPQHF.

This clone has more than one count but fewer than ten. The gene calls are TRBV7-3 and TRBJ2-3, with TRBD2 identical over 8 bases. The germline V gene encodes CDR1 SGHTA and CDR2 FQGTGA. The CDR3 has 17 amino acids. With 4 bases clipped from V and 0 bases from J, the junction kept 9 bases outside the gene matches. The CDR3 sequence is CASSYRGTRGSTDTQYF. The DNA of the CDR3 is TGTGCCAGCAGCTACCGCGGGACTAGGGGCAGCACAGATACGCAGTATTTT.

The chain joins TRBV25-1 to TRBJ2-5; no clear D. V was trimmed by 0 bases and J by 3 bases, leaving 5 bases between them. The length of the CDR3 is 13 residues. The germline CDR1 and CDR2 sequences are MGHDK and SYGVNS. The CDR3 sequence: CASSEYGKETQYF. CDR3 in DNA: TGTGCCAGCAGTGAATATGGCAAAGAGACCCAGTACTTC.

As to this clone: At the DNA level, this CDR3 is encoded by other sequences in the same sample as well. The V and J genes are TRBV5-1 and TRBJ1-2; 9 bases line up with TRBD1. The CDR3 has 14 amino acids. From germline, CDR1 is SGHRS and CDR2 YFSETQ. V lost 4 bases, J lost 3 bases, and 4 bases stayed unmatched. CDR3 bases: TGCGCCAGCAGCCTCGACAGGGGGGACTATGGCTACACCTTC. Its translation: CASSLDRGDYGYTF.

Only a few counts were recorded for this clone. The gene calls are TRBV5-1 and TRBJ1-5, with D unresolved. The CDR3 extends over 14 amino acids. Germline lookup yields CDR1 SGHRS and CDR2 YFSETQ. The germline V and J ends were trimmed by 5 bases and 0 bases, with 9 bases remaining between them. CDR3 coding DNA: TGCGCCAGCAGAATGAGATATAGCAATCAGCCCCAGCATTTT. Encoded protein: CASRMRYSNQPQHF.

This clone has a single count. This chain links TRBV20-1 with TRBJ1-1; D unresolved. CDR3 length: 10 residues. The germline CDR1 and CDR2 sequences are DFQATT and SNEGSKA (reference sequence). In DNA form, the CDR3 reads TGCATCCGGGAGGACACTGAAGCTTTCTTT. Residues: CIREDTEAFF.

V usage is TRBV11-1 and J usage is TRBJ2-4; TRBD1 is a possible D gene (6 bases). There are 15 residues in the CDR3. Germline CDR1 and CDR2: SGHAT and FQDESV (reference sequence). Trimming left V 1 base short and J 8 bases short, with 15 bases between. The CDR3 reads CASSLDIPGEHIQYF. The CDR3 bases are TGTGCCAGCAGCTTAGATATCCCAGGGGAGCACATTCAGTACTTC.